The clone carrying this T cell receptor (beta chain) was picked up many times. The data stem from a study of T cells in Graves' hyperthyroidism and ophthalmopathy. TCR beta CDR3 regions were amplified from RNA transcripts. TCR CDR3 regions were first amplified by RT-PCR with HTBI primers. In TCRdb, the multiplex PCR reads were re-called with MiXCR into one record per CDR3 protein. This sample has about 100,000 distinct CDR3 sequences, with 15% to 20% found just once. This CDR3 spans 16 amino acids. Trimming took off 1 base at V and 1 base at J, with 13 bases between the two ends. Germline values: CDR1 LNHNV, CDR2 YYDKDF (reference sequence).

The chain recombines TRBV15 with TRBJ1-1; the D is unclear. The receptor was isolated from a woman aged 45-59 years with Graves' hyperthyroidism. Sequenced: blood. The CDR3 loop reads CATSRVYGIRNTEAFF. The CDR3 DNA reads as TGTGCCACCAGCAGAGTTTATGGCATCAGGAACACTGAAGCTTTCTTT.